The present T cell receptor (beta chain) was sequenced within a study of spatial heterogeneity in lung cancer. V shed 5 bases and J 5 bases; nucleotides not matched to a gene: 2. This CDR3 comprises 13 residues. CDR1 is LGHDT and CDR2 is YNNKEL in the germline V gene (reference sequence). A unique molecular identifier was attached to every TCR cDNA molecule. TCRdb re-called the 5' RACE reads through MiXCR, storing one row per CDR3 protein. The sample holds about 70,000 distinct CDR3 sequences, 7.5% to 10% seen once. Noted time point: blood at routine non-recurrence follow-up after resection. This clonotype was seen ten or more times.

The receptor's source is a female donor with early-stage non-small cell lung cancer. The V and J genes are TRBV3-1 and TRBJ2-5; TRBD1 agrees at 10 bases. The sample consisted of PBMCs, taken at follow-up. For the CDR3, the DNA is TGTGCCAGCAGCGGGACAGGGGAGGAGACCCAGTACTTC. Translating gives CASSGTGEETQYF.